This TCR beta chain was sequenced in a study of control samples from healthy donors and cancer patients. The method was immunoSEQ multiplex PCR; TCRdb's version includes in-frame clones alone and lacks a portion of them. The sample includes roughly 200,000 clones. The CDR3 is 10 amino acids. Germline CDR1 reads SQVTM; CDR2 reads ANQGSEA. V dropped 7 bases and J dropped 10 bases, with 11 bases sitting between them. The clonotype originates from a woman aged 30 to 39 in good health. The sequenced sample was blood. The rearrangement uses TRBV29-1 and TRBJ2-1; D is uncertain. The CDR3 DNA reads as TGCAGCGGCAGGTATGAGGAGCAGTTCTTC. It specifies CSGRYEEQFF.